The 23 T cell receptor beta chains below all came from one sample that was sequenced in a study of blood T cell repertoires in COVID-19. Some clones are missing from TCRdb's copy, which holds only in-frame ones; the method was immunoSEQ multiplex PCR. The sample lists roughly 200,000 clones; about 83% were seen once. The source material was peripheral blood. The receptor source for this set is a man aged 55 to 70 who had recovered from COVID-19.

The chain employs TRBV5-1 and TRBJ2-7; D is possibly TRBD2 (6 bases). Trimming took off 0 bases at V and 7 bases at J, with 14 bases between the two ends. The CDR3 contains 14 residues. From germline, CDR1 is SGHRS and CDR2 YFSETQ. The CDR3 loop reads CASSLAGRPGEQYF. The CDR3 DNA is TGCGCCAGCAGCTTGGCCGGGAGACCGGGGGAGCAGTACTTC.

On this clone: A much larger clone is a single base away; this may be a read error. The same CDR3 arises from other DNA sequences in this sample as well. The chain recombines TRBV3-1 (or the pseudogene TRBV3-2) with TRBJ1-3, with TRBD1 identical over 9 bases. This CDR3 has 18 residues. Germline V gene lookup returns CDR1 LGHDT and CDR2 YNNKEL (reference sequence). Trimming removed 5 bases from V and 0 bases from J; junction bases left unmatched: 11. CDR3 residues: CASSKAPGQGYSGNTIYF. Here the CDR3 DNA reads TGTGCCAGCAGCAAAGCTCCAGGACAGGGGTACTCTGGAAACACCATATATTTT.

This sequence joins TRBV2 and TRBJ1-1; weak D call: TRBD1 (6 bases). V shed 8 bases and J shed 3 bases, with 19 bases lying between them. The CDR3 runs 15 residues. Germline V gene sequence: CDR1 SNHLY, CDR2 FYNNEI. The CDR3: CASGRSRDIYTEAFF. CDR3 nucleotides: TGTGCCAGCGGAAGATCCAGGGACATCTACACTGAAGCTTTCTTT.

This clone was detected only once. This chain connects TRBV29-1 to TRBJ2-1; possibly TRBD2 for D (7 bases). The CDR3 length is 14 residues. V dropped 2 bases and J dropped 4 bases, with 12 bases sitting between them. Germline V gene lookup returns CDR1 SQVTM and CDR2 ANQGSEA. The DNA for the CDR3 is TGCAGCGTTGAACTACAGGGACTATACAATGAGCAGTTCTTC. Its protein is CSVELQGLYNEQFF.

The J gene is TRBJ2-1, the V gene TRBV6-5, with D unresolved. The CDR3 length is 13 residues. The V end was cut by 4 bases, the J end by 2 bases, with 6 bases between. Germline assignment: CDR1 MNHEY and CDR2 SVGAGI. CDR3 nucleotides: TGTGCCAGCAGTTTTGCGCCCTACAATGAGCAGTTCTTC. Protein sequence: CASSFAPYNEQFF.

This clone is a singleton in its sample. CDR3 loop: CASSLPLPRDGYTF. The CDR3 bases are TGTGCCAGTAGTCTCCCATTGCCGAGGGATGGCTACACCTTC. The chain couples TRBV19 to TRBJ1-2; unclear D gene. V dropped 5 bases and J dropped 6 bases, with 16 bases sitting between them. Germline V lookup: CDR1 LNHDA, CDR2 SQIVND (reference sequence). This CDR3 has 14 amino acids.

The chain is built from TRBV19 and TRBJ1-5; D not resolved. This CDR3 has 15 residues. Per the germline V gene, CDR1 is LNHDA and CDR2 is SQIVND (reference sequence). V lost 3 bases and J 6 bases, leaving 15 bases between the germline ends. The CDR3 DNA reads as TGTGCCAGTAGTATGTACGGGGATGGGAGTCAGCCCCAGCATTTT. Amino acid sequence: CASSMYGDGSQPQHF.

J is TRBJ1-3 and V is TRBV5-1; the match to TRBD1 covers 7 bases. J was trimmed by 7 bases and V by 4 bases; bases with no gene match: 14. The CDR3 is 16 residues long. CDR1 is SGHRS, CDR2 YFSETQ, per germline. The CDR3 DNA reads TGCGCCAGCAGCCCGGAGGCAGGGGGATTGGTGAACACCATATATTTT. It codes for CASSPEAGGLVNTIYF. The full variable domain, rest sourced from reference TRBV5-1 and TRBJ1-3, is KAGVTQTPRYLIKTRGQQVTLSCSPISGHRSVSWYQQTPGQGLQFLFEYFSETQRNKGNFPGRFSGRQFSNSRSEMNVSTLELGDSALYLCASSPEAGGLVNTIYFGEGSWLTVV.

The genes are TRBV13 and TRBJ1-2; 7 positions agree with TRBD1. V gave up 5 bases and J gave up 8 bases; unmatched junction bases: 8. Germline values: CDR1 PRHDT, CDR2 FYEKMQ (reference sequence). The CDR3 is 13 amino acids. The CDR3 protein is CASSARQGRGYTF. DNA of the CDR3: TGTGCCAGCAGCGCCCGACAGGGTAGGGGCTACACCTTC.

The chain employs TRBV27 and TRBJ1-1; D is ambiguous. This CDR3 is built from 13 residues. Germline V gene data show CDR1 as MNHEY and CDR2 as SMNVEV (reference sequence). The V end was cut by 5 bases, the J end by 4 bases, with 11 bases between. CDR3 bases: TGTGCCAGCAGTGCCGACTACTTCACTGAAGCTTTCTTT. It specifies CASSADYFTEAFF.

The rearrangement joins TRBV28 to TRBJ2-7; 8 nucleotides agree with TRBD2. The CDR3 length is 15 residues. Germline V gene data show CDR1 as MDHEN and CDR2 as SYDVKM. The V segment lost 6 bases and the J segment 0 bases; nucleotides outside the gene matches: 7. The CDR3 region has the DNA TGTGCCAGCAGCCCAAGCGGGAGTCCCTCCTACGAGCAGTACTTC. Translation gives CASSPSGSPSYEQYF.

The chain carries TRBV18 and TRBJ2-1; weak D call: TRBD2 (5 bases). V lost 4 bases and J lost 3, with 13 bases in between. The CDR3 consists of 15 residues. Germline V gene data show CDR1 as KGHSH and CDR2 as LQKENI. Written as DNA, the CDR3 is TGTGCCAGCTCACGGATGACCGGGATCTACAATGAGCAGTTCTTC. Translation gives CASSRMTGIYNEQFF. Filled out from reference TRBV18 and TRBJ2-1, the complete variable domain reads NAGVMQNPRHLVRRRGQEARLRCSPMKGHSHVYWYRQLPEEGLKFMVYLQKENIIDESGMPKERFSAEFPKEGPSILRIQQVVRGDSAAYFCASSRMTGIYNEQFFGPGTRLTVL.

J is TRBJ1-3 and V is TRBV7-9, with D possibly being TRBD1 (6 bases). Between the trimmed V and J ends, which lost 3 bases and 2 bases, there was a span of 11 bases. In germline, CDR1 is SEHNR, CDR2 FQNEAQ (reference sequence). This CDR3 spans 15 amino acids. The CDR3 region is CASSFQGTTGNTIYF. CDR3 DNA: TGTGCCAGCAGCTTTCAGGGGACCACTGGAAACACCATATATTTT.

There are a few counts of this clone. The chain links TRBV27 to TRBJ1-3; D unclear. V lost 6 bases to trimming and J lost 0 bases, with 6 bases between them. Germline CDR1 and CDR2: MNHEY and SMNVEV (reference sequence). The CDR3 has 13 residues. The CDR3 region has the DNA TGTGCCAGCAGGAGGGCCTCTGGAAACACCATATATTTT. Protein sequence: CASRRASGNTIYF.

V usage is TRBV7-8 and J usage is TRBJ1-5, with 7 bases lining up with TRBD1. The junction had 3 bases not matched to a gene; V was cut back by 0 bases and J by 7 bases. The CDR3 extends over 14 amino acids. CDR1 is SGHVS, CDR2 FQNEAQ, per germline. The CDR3 nucleotides read TGTGCCAGCAGCTTAGCAGACAGGGCCCAGCCCCAGCATTTT. It codes for CASSLADRAQPQHF.

This clone showed up just a few times. The chain couples TRBV2 to TRBJ2-1; 9 bases are a match to TRBD2. J gave up 9 bases and V 9 bases, and 18 bases lay outside the gene matches. This CDR3 has 16 residues. CDR1 is SNHLY and CDR2 is FYNNEI in the germline V gene. CDR3 amino acids: CARNLAGVGAGAEQFF. The CDR3 DNA sequence: TGTGCCAGAAATTTAGCGGGAGTGGGGGCCGGGGCTGAGCAGTTCTTC.

The chain employs TRBV19 and TRBJ2-7; no clear D gene. The germline V and J ends were trimmed by 8 bases and 1 base, with 9 bases remaining between them. There are 12 residues in the CDR3. Per germline, CDR1 LNHDA and CDR2 SQIVND (reference sequence). The CDR3 spells CASRASSYEQYF. CDR3 in DNA: TGTGCCAGTCGCGCCTCATCCTACGAGCAGTACTTC.

To note about this clone: The sample carries other DNA sequences with the same CDR3. The chain has TRBV18 and TRBJ1-4, with D perhaps matching TRBD1 (5 bases). CDR1 KGHSH and CDR2 LQKENI come from the germline V gene. The ends were cut back, 3 bases at V and 5 bases at J, with 13 bases in the middle. There are 15 residues in the CDR3. CDR3 in DNA: TGTGCCAGCTCACCTCAGGATAGGGGAAATGAAAAACTGTTTTTT. This encodes CASSPQDRGNEKLFF.

This clone showed up just once. This sequence joins TRBV7-2 and TRBJ2-5; 7 bases line up with TRBD2. Unmatched junction bases numbered 10, after V lost 5 bases and J lost 4 bases. Germline CDR1 SGHTA, CDR2 FQGNSA. This CDR3 has 15 amino acids. In nucleotides, the CDR3 is TGTGCCAGCAGCGTCCAGCGGGGACCCCCAGAGACCCAGTACTTC. Protein sequence: CASSVQRGPPETQYF.

CDR3: CASSLLGQGANGYTF. Written as DNA, the CDR3 is TGTGCCAGCAGCTTATTGGGACAGGGGGCTAATGGCTACACCTTC. The chain recombines TRBV7-2 with TRBJ1-2; 12 bases line up with TRBD1. V was clipped by 2 bases and J by 6 bases; unmatched bases: 4. Germline V gives CDR1 SGHTA, CDR2 FQGNSA. CDR3 length: 15 residues.

This clone came up once. J is TRBJ2-1 and V is TRBV11-2; 7 bases fit TRBD2. The CDR3 runs to 15 residues. Germline V gene sequence: CDR1 SGHAT, CDR2 FQNNGV. V lost 2 bases to trimming and J lost 9 bases; unmatched junction nucleotides: 10. The CDR3 sequence: CASSLSRARGGEQFF. In nucleotides, the CDR3 is TGTGCCAGCAGCTTAAGCAGGGCGCGCGGGGGTGAGCAGTTCTTC.

This clone was observed a single time. V and J are TRBV4-1 and TRBJ1-5, with D unclear. V shed 0 bases and J shed 2 bases, with 11 bases lying between them. There are 16 residues in the CDR3. In germline, CDR1 is MGHRA, CDR2 YSYEKL. The CDR3, as DNA: TGCGCCAGCAGCCAAGAGGGAGGGAGGCGCAATCAGCCCCAGCATTTT. Translating it yields CASSQEGGRRNQPQHF.

The genes are TRBV11-2 and TRBJ1-2; D is uncertain. The germline gives CDR1 SGHAT, CDR2 FQNNGV. Trimming removed 6 bases from V and 4 bases from J, with 18 bases in between. This CDR3 contains 15 residues. In DNA form, the CDR3 reads TGTGCCAGCAGACACGACCCACAGCCAGTCTATGGCTACACCTTC. Encoded protein: CASRHDPQPVYGYTF.